The sequence of this T cell receptor beta chain was determined in a study of T cell changes during pregnancy in multiple sclerosis. J lost 2 bases, V lost 4 bases, and 5 bases had no gene match. This CDR3 comprises 15 residues. Germline CDR1 is LGHNA and CDR2 is YSLEER. Sequencing used immunoSEQ multiplex PCR; TCRdb keeps in-frame clones, though not all of them. The profile shows fewer than 110,000 clones, about 91% of them singletons. The TCR was taken from a female donor with multiple sclerosis, enrolled in a pregnancy study. The V and J genes are TRBV4-3 and TRBJ1-2; TRBD1 agrees at 9 bases. Source: peripheral blood, taken after pregnancy. The CDR3 sequence: CASSPRDRGNYGYTF. In nucleotides, the CDR3 is TGCGCCAGCAGCCCTAGAGACAGGGGGAACTATGGCTACACCTTC.